This T cell receptor (beta chain) originates from a study of T cells after yellow fever vaccination. Many counts were recorded for this clonotype. Study-level points and caveats: The appearance of a small share of clonotypes in both CD4 and CD8 compartments was observed.

The length of the CDR3 is 15 residues. J gave up 7 bases and V 5 bases, and 10 bases lay outside the gene matches. Germline values: CDR1 MNHNS, CDR2 SASEGT. Researchers made TCR cDNA using 5'RACE template switching, and this step added a universal primer site and UMIs. TCRdb analysed the 5' RACE reads with MiXCR anew, one entry per CDR3 protein. The sample carries 46,000 or so distinct CDR3 sequences, around 6.8% recorded once. The chain carries TRBV6-1 and TRBJ2-1; the match to TRBD2 covers 8 bases. This TCR was recovered from a man aged 30-40 years who received the YFV17D yellow fever vaccine. This specimen consisted of PBMCs, either bulk or a sorted T-cell subset (CD4+, CD8+, memory, or dextramer-sorted; not recorded which), obtained 45 days after the yellow fever booster vaccination. Here the CDR3 reads CASSQTAGAWNEQFF. The CDR3, as DNA: TGTGCCAGCAGTCAGACAGCGGGAGCATGGAATGAGCAGTTCTTC.